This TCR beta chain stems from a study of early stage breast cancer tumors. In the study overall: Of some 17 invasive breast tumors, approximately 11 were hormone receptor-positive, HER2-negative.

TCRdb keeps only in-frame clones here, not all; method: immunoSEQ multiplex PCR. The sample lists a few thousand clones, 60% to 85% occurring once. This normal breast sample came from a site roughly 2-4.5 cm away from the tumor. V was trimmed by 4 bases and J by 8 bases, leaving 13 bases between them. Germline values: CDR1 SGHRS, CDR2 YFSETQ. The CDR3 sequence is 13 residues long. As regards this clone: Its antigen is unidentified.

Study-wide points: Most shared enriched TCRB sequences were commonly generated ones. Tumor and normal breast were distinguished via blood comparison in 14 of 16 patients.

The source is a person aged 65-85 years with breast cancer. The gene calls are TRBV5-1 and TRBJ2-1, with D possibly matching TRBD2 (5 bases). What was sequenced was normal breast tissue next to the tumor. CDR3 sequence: CASSRREGDEQFF. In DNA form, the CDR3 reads TGCGCCAGCAGCCGACGGGAAGGCGATGAGCAGTTCTTC.